This T cell receptor beta chain was documented in a study of blood T cell repertoires in COVID-19. Background on the study: Cohort 3 donors counted as recovered after two negative PCRs, clearance, or resolved symptoms.

CDR3 length equals 14 residues. V lost 4 bases to trimming and J lost 3 bases; unmatched junction nucleotides: 5. The germline gives CDR1 SEHNR, CDR2 FQNEAQ (reference sequence). As handled by the study authors: Estimates of nucleated cell counts were drawn from the amplification of reference gene primers. Data came from immunoSEQ multiplex PCR; TCRdb stores just in-frame clones and leaves some out. V, J and clone size are those of that table, while D and trimming were read from the DNA. The sample lists 210,000 or so clones, 85% to 90% occurring once. The study recruited people aged 18 to 89 years across approximately 24 US areas.

The sequence was collected from a woman in her fifties or sixties in a cohort exposed to, infected with or recovered from COVID-19 (not recorded which). The chain recombines TRBV7-9 with TRBJ1-2, with 7 bases aligning to TRBD1. Sequencing used PBMCs or T cells enriched from blood (not recorded which). The CDR3 nucleotides are TGTGCCAGCAGCTATGGACAGGTGGACTATGGCTACACCTTC. Translated: CASSYGQVDYGYTF.